The clone carrying this T cell receptor beta chain was seen a few times. These data belong to a study of blood T cell repertoires in COVID-19. Study information: Nucleic acid was either cDNA or gDNA, and it came from T cells, B-cell-depleted T cells, or PBMCs.

Authors' data handling: For nucleated cells, counts were estimated from reference gene primer amplification. Generated by immunoSEQ multiplex PCR, the TCRdb table keeps only in-frame clones and is missing some. The V and J calls and the clone size are those of that table, but D and trimming were determined from the DNA. The sample includes some 60,000 clones, about 73% seen only once; the top ten take roughly 18%. The CDR3 covers 18 residues. The V gene end was trimmed by 0 bases and the J gene end by 0 bases; junction bases not matched to a gene: 7. Per germline, CDR1 SGHVS and CDR2 FQNEAQ. This receptor was identified in a woman aged 45 to 65 with active or convalescent COVID-19. The V gene is TRBV7-8, the J gene TRBJ1-5; the match to TRBD1 covers 8 bases. Sequenced material: peripheral blood. CDR3 coding DNA: TGTGCCAGCAGCTTAGCGCCGGGACAGGTTTATAGCAATCAGCCCCAGCATTTT. Its translation: CASSLAPGQVYSNQPQHF.